The rows below give T cell receptor beta chains drawn from one sample of a study of blood T cell repertoires in COVID-19. Clones were sequenced by immunoSEQ multiplex PCR, and TCRdb holds only the in-frame ones, with some missing. The data contain 70,000 to 95,000 clones, 75% to 95% of them singletons. Sequencing was performed on peripheral blood. These TCRs come from a woman aged 50 to 60 in a cohort sampled during active COVID-19. Both conserved end residues are part of each CDR3. A D gene is named only where the DNA matches it firmly. Clone size is given for some rows only: seen once, a few or many times, or a class if the clone is expanded.

TRBV6-5	NA	TRBJ1-6	TRBD1	TGTGCCAGCAGTATACAGGGGTCCTATAATTCACCCCTCCACTTT	CASSIQGSYNSPLHF
TRBV20-1	NA	TRBJ1-2	NA	TGCAGTGCTAGTGTTGGACTGGAGAAAGGCTACACCTTC	CSASVGLEKGYTF
TRBV7-7	NA	TRBJ2-2	TRBD2	TGTGCTAGCAGCCCCCTTCCTAGCGGGGGCACCGGGGAGCTGTTTTTT	CASSPLPSGGTGELFF
TRBV6-5	once	TRBJ1-5	NA	TGTGCCAGCAGTTACGGAGGGCTGGAGCCCCAGCATTTT	CASSYGGLEPQHF
TRBV28	NA	TRBJ1-5	NA	TGTGCCAGCAGTTTATCAAGCGGCTGGAATCAGCCCCAGCATTTT	CASSLSSGWNQPQHF
TRBV11-2	NA	TRBJ1-3	NA	TGTGCCAGCAGCCCGCTCTGGTCCAGGGAGGTTGGAAACACCATATATTTT	CASSPLWSREVGNTIYF
TRBV24-1	NA	TRBJ2-2	TRBD1	TGTGCCACGAACAGGGGCCTCGATACCGGGGAGCTGTTTTTT	CATNRGLDTGELFF
TRBV3-1/TRBV3-2	NA	TRBJ2-1	TRBD2	TGTGCCAGCGGCGAGACTAGCGGGAGCGGGAATGAGCAGTTCTTC	CASGETSGSGNEQFF
TRBV5-1	NA	TRBJ1-6	TRBD1	TGCGCCAGCAGCTTTACAGGGGGCACGGATTCACCCCTCCACTTT	CASSFTGGTDSPLHF
TRBV5-1	once	TRBJ2-5	NA	TGCGCCAGCAGCTTACGCGGGGGCCCGGTCGCCCAAGAGACCCAGTACTTC	CASSLRGGPVAQETQYF
TRBV6-5	NA	TRBJ2-7	NA	TGTGCCAGCAGGCCACAGGGCCGGTACGAGCAGTACTTC	CASRPQGRYEQYF
TRBV5-5	NA	TRBJ1-1	NA	TGTGCCAGCGGCTACAGGGCTGATGAAGCTTTCTTT	CASGYRADEAFF
TRBV3-1/TRBV3-2	once	TRBJ2-3	NA	TGTGCCAGCAGCCCCCCTAGAGATGCAGATACGCAGTATTTT	CASSPPRDADTQYF
TRBV5-1	NA	TRBJ2-7	NA	TGCGCCAGCAGCTTAATGTACGGGAACGAGCAGTACTTC	CASSLMYGNEQYF
TRBV30	NA	TRBJ2-1	NA	TGTGCCTGGACCTCGCCCAGGGTTAATGAGCAGTTCTTC	CAWTSPRVNEQFF
TRBV28	NA	TRBJ1-3	TRBD1	TGTGCCAGCAGTGAGGGGGCAAACACCATATATTTT	CASSEGANTIYF
TRBV5-1	NA	TRBJ2-2	NA	TGCGCCAGCAGCTTGAGCACAGTGAGAGGGACCGGGGAGCTGTTTTTT	CASSLSTVRGTGELFF
TRBV5-1	NA	TRBJ2-5	TRBD2	TGCGCCAGCAGCTTGACGGGACTAGCGGGAGAGACCCAGTACTTC	CASSLTGLAGETQYF
TRBV5-1	once	TRBJ2-1	NA	TGCGCCAGCAGCTTCGGTGGGAGCTCCTACAATGAGCAGTTCTTC	CASSFGGSSYNEQFF
TRBV6-1	NA	TRBJ1-5	TRBD1	TGTGCCAGCAGTGAGTGGACAGGGGCCATCAGCAATCAGCCCCAGCATTTT	CASSEWTGAISNQPQHF
TRBV13	NA	TRBJ2-1	NA	TGTGCCAGCAGCTTTCAGCGGGTTCCAGGAGGGGATGAGCAGTTCTTC	CASSFQRVPGGDEQFF
TRBV4-2	NA	TRBJ1-5	TRBD1	TGTGCCAGCAGCCCCGGACAGGGGAGTTCAAATCAGCCCCAGCATTTT	CASSPGQGSSNQPQHF
TRBV2	few	TRBJ2-7	TRBD2	TGTGCCAGCGCAGGGGTAGCGGGAAGCTCCTACGAGCAGTACTTC	CASAGVAGSSYEQYF
TRBV19	few	TRBJ2-6	TRBD1	TGTGCCAGTAGTATGTGGACAGGGGGCTCTGGGGCCAACGTCCTGACTTTC	CASSMWTGGSGANVLTF
TRBV18	NA	TRBJ2-5	NA	TGTGCCAGCTCACCATTCCTTTCGCGGGCAGCGGCCGAAGAGACCCAGTACTTC	CASSPFLSRAAAEETQYF
TRBV5-5	NA	TRBJ1-3	NA	TGTGCCAGCAGCTTAACCTGGACAGCAGGAAACACCATATATTTT	CASSLTWTAGNTIYF
TRBV7-9	NA	TRBJ2-5	NA	TGTGCCAGCAGCTCGGACAGCCAAGAGACCCAGTACTTC	CASSSDSQETQYF
TRBV12-3/TRBV12-4	NA	TRBJ1-1	NA	TGTGCCAGCGGAGGAGGGTTGGGCACTGAAGCTTTCTTT	CASGGGLGTEAFF
TRBV18	NA	TRBJ1-2	TRBD1	TGTGCCAGCTCACCTGACAGGGGCGCTAATATTAACTATGGCTACACCTTC	CASSPDRGANINYGYTF
TRBV16	once	TRBJ1-5	NA	TGTGCCAGCAGCCAACATAGCAATCAGCCCCAGCATTTT	CASSQHSNQPQHF
TRBV5-1	once	TRBJ2-1	NA	TGCGCCAGCAGCTTGCAGGATTACAATGAGCAGTTCTTC	CASSLQDYNEQFF
TRBV10-1	NA	TRBJ1-1	NA	TGCGCCAGCAGTGAGGTTAGTGCGCTGAACACTGAAGCTTTCTTT	CASSEVSALNTEAFF
TRBV5-1	NA	TRBJ1-5	TRBD1	TGCGCCACCTTACGAAACGGGGACAGAAATCAGCCCCAGCATTTT	CATLRNGDRNQPQHF
TRBV7-2	NA	TRBJ1-1	TRBD1	TGTGCCAGCAGCTTAGAGGCACCGGGACAGGGGAACACTGAAGCTTTCTTT	CASSLEAPGQGNTEAFF
TRBV19	NA	TRBJ1-5	TRBD1	TGTGCCAGTGGTACCGGGACAGGGTATCAGCCCCAGCATTTT	CASGTGTGYQPQHF
TRBV29-1	NA	TRBJ1-2	TRBD1	TGCAGCGTTGCCACACCGGGACAGGGGGCGCAGGGCTACACCTTC	CSVATPGQGAQGYTF
TRBV5-1	NA	TRBJ2-5	TRBD1	TGCGCCAGCAGCCTAGAGACAGGGCCTCAAGAGACCCAGTACTTC	CASSLETGPQETQYF
TRBV19	NA	TRBJ2-2	NA	TGTGCCAGTAGTAACAGAAACACCGGGGAGCTGTTTTTT	CASSNRNTGELFF
TRBV3-1/TRBV3-2	NA	TRBJ2-5	NA	TGTGCCAGCAGAGAAGGGGGGACCCAGTACTTC	CASREGGTQYF
TRBV6-2/TRBV6-3	NA	TRBJ2-7	NA	TGTGCCAGCAGTTTTGGTAGAGCCTACGAGCAGTACTTC	CASSFGRAYEQYF
TRBV5-4	NA	TRBJ2-2	NA	TGTGCCGAACTCTACGGGGAGTTGAACACCGGGGAGCTGTTTTTT	CAELYGELNTGELFF
TRBV28	NA	TRBJ2-7	NA	TGTGCCATCAAGAACTTCTACGAGCAGTACTTC	CAIKNFYEQYF
TRBV28	NA	TRBJ2-7	NA	TGTGCCAGCAGTTTATATTTAGAGCAGTACTTC	CASSLYLEQYF
TRBV19	NA	TRBJ1-5	TRBD1	TGTGCCAGTACTCAGACAGGGGGCGCCTTCGGGCAGCCCCAGCATTTT	CASTQTGGAFGQPQHF
TRBV11-3	NA	TRBJ2-1	TRBD2	TGTGCCAGCTACCAATCCGGGACTAGCGGGGTTAATGAGCAGTTCTTC	CASYQSGTSGVNEQFF
TRBV2	NA	TRBJ2-1	TRBD1	TGTGCAGCTTCGGGACAGGGGATCAATGAGCAGTTCTTC	CAASGQGINEQFF
TRBV6-5	NA	TRBJ1-2	TRBD1	TGTGCCACCGGACTTCCCACAGGGGGCGTTGGTGGCTACACCTTC	CATGLPTGGVGGYTF
TRBV27	NA	TRBJ1-1	TRBD1	TGTGCCAGCAGTTTATCAGACAGGGTGAACACTGAAGCTTTCTTT	CASSLSDRVNTEAFF
TRBV28	NA	TRBJ1-6	NA	TGTGCCAGCAGTTCCAGAGCGGGGAATTCACCCCTCCACTTT	CASSSRAGNSPLHF
TRBV11-2	NA	TRBJ1-3	NA	TGTGCCAGCAGCTTAGGGCATGGCCCTGGAAACACCATATATTTT	CASSLGHGPGNTIYF
TRBV27	NA	TRBJ2-3	TRBD2	TGTGCCAGCAGTCCCCTCGGCCTAGCGGGAGGGCTTAGCACAGATACGCAGTATTTT	CASSPLGLAGGLSTDTQYF
TRBV18	NA	TRBJ1-6	TRBD1	TGTGCCAGCTCAAGATTGACAGGGTTGGATTCACCCCTCCACTTT	CASSRLTGLDSPLHF
TRBV5-1	NA	TRBJ2-5	TRBD2	TGCGCCAGCAGCTTACTCACAGCGGGAGTCGGGGAGACCCAGTACTTC	CASSLLTAGVGETQYF